Ten or more counts support the clone carrying this T cell receptor beta chain. Its antigen is unidentified. The PBMCs were sourced from fresh peripheral blood (approximately 10 ml). The sample belongs to a study of T cells in Graves' hyperthyroidism and ophthalmopathy. Background on the study: Before any treatment, at initial diagnosis, peripheral blood was collected.

The CDR3 is made up of 15 amino acids. Germline V lookup: CDR1 MNHNS, CDR2 SASEGT. J was trimmed by 11 bases and V by 2 bases; bases with no gene match: 11. Amplification targeted TCR beta CDR3 regions from RNA transcripts. Carried out on the TCR CDR3, a first-round RT-PCR used the HTBI primer set. MiXCR, run by TCRdb on the multiplex PCR reads, gives a single entry per CDR3 protein. The sample consists of 300,000 to 400,000 distinct CDR3 sequences, approximately 15% of them appearing once. Study outcomes and limitations: Most thyroid clonotypes that were expanded above 0.001 also turned up in blood. A model of 13 V-J features distinguished ophthalmopathy from stable hyperthyroidism.

This chain uses TRBV6-1 with TRBJ1-5; TRBD1 agrees at 8 bases. The sample comprised blood. The TCR was taken from a woman in her sixties or seventies with Graves' hyperthyroidism. CDR3 sequence reads: CASSESGGDGGSQHF. In DNA, the CDR3 is TGTGCCAGCAGTGAATCAGGGGGCGATGGGGGTTCCCAGCATTTT.